Below, one T cell receptor beta chain is given with its context. Treatment here: oral pan-JAK inhibitor, 5-10 mg twice daily. Extraction of RNA preceded its reverse transcription into cDNA, which served as the sequencing template. Sequenced by immunoSEQ multiplex PCR; TCRdb stores in-frame clones only, minus some. The profile shows 130,000 or so clones, 70% to 90% of them singletons. This record belongs to a study of CD8+ T cells in alopecia areata. V was pared by 4 bases and J by 4 bases, with 5 bases of the junction left unmatched. CDR3 size: 14 residues. Per the germline V gene, CDR1 is GTSNPN and CDR2 is SVGIG (reference sequence).

The starting material was CD8+ T cells sorted from blood, obtained at week 4, from a patient treated with tofacitinib. The chain carries TRBV30 and TRBJ2-3; the match to TRBD2 covers 10 bases. This sequence was found in a human donor with alopecia areata. In DNA, the CDR3 is TGTGCCTGGACGGGAGCGGGGGGGCCAGATACGCAGTATTTT. This encodes CAWTGAGGPDTQYF.